Below are 2 T cell receptor beta chains sequenced from a single sample in a study of technical replicates of blood from a handful of donors. This table comes from immunoSEQ multiplex PCR, and its TCRdb copy is limited to in-frame clones, with some not included. The data contain over 50,000 clones, 85% to 95% of them singletons. The sample comprised PBMCs. Receptors were obtained from a human donor in good health. Some clones in this sample may be carry-over from other donors' samples.

J is TRBJ2-7 and V is TRBV7-8, with a possible D match to TRBD1 (6 bases). The CDR3 contains 15 residues. Deletions cut 2 bases from V and 6 bases from J, with 17 bases between. Germline assignment: CDR1 SGHVS and CDR2 FQNEAQ. CDR3: CASSLTRTGLSEQYF. The DNA for the CDR3 is TGTGCCAGCAGCTTAACAAGAACAGGGTTGAGCGAGCAGTACTTC.

CDR3: CAWSVRLAGVNEQFF. The CDR3 DNA reads TGTGCCTGGAGTGTACGGCTAGCGGGAGTCAATGAGCAGTTCTTC. V gene TRBV30 combines with J gene TRBJ2-1; TRBD2 agrees at 10 bases. Germline V gene lookup returns CDR1 GTSNPN and CDR2 SVGIG (reference sequence). CDR3 size: 15 residues. Unmatched junction bases numbered 5, after V lost 0 bases and J lost 6 bases. The full variable domain, its missing parts supplied by reference TRBV30 and TRBJ2-1, is SQTIHQWPATLVQPVGSPLSLECTVEGTSNPNLYWYRQAAGRGLQLLFYSVGIGQISSEVPQNLSASRPQDRQFILSSKKLLLSDSGFYLCAWSVRLAGVNEQFFGPGTRLTVL.